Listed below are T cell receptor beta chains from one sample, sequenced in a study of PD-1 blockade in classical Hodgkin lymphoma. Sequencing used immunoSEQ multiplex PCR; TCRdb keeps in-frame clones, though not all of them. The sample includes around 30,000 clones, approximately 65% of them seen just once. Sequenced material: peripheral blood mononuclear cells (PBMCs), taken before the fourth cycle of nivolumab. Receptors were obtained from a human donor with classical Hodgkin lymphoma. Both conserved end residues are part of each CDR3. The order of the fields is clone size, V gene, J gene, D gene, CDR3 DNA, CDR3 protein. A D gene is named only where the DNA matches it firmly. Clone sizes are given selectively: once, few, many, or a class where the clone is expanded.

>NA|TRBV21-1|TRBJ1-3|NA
TGTGCCAGCAGCAAATCTAACAGACGGGGAAACACCATATATTTT
CASSKSNRRGNTIYF
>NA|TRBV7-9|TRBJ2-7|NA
TGTGCCAGCAGCTTATCGGGATTCGAGCAGTACTTC
CASSLSGFEQYF
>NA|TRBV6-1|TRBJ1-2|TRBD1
TGTGCCAGCACTGGGGGTGAGGGACAGGGGGATGGCTACACCTTC
CASTGGEGQGDGYTF
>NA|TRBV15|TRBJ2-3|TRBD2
TGTGCCACCAGCAGCGGGGGGGGCACAGATACGCAGTATTTT
CATSSGGGTDTQYF
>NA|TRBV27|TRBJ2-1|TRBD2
TGTGCCAGCACGGCGGGAGGGCCATACAATGAGCAGTTCTTC
CASTAGGPYNEQFF
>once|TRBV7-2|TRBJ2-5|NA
TGTGCCAGCAGCCACGGACTAGGATTTACAGGGAGCAAAGAAGAGACCCAGTACTTC
CASSHGLGFTGSKEETQYF
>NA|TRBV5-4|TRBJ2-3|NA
TGTGCCAGCAGCTTGTGGGTCTCAGATACGCAGTATTTT
CASSLWVSDTQYF
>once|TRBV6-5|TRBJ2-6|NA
TGTGCCAGCAGCCCCTCAAATGGGGCCAACGTCCTGACTTTC
CASSPSNGANVLTF
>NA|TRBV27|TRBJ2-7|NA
TGTGCCAGCAGGCGGGACACGTACGCCGAGCAGTACTTC
CASRRDTYAEQYF
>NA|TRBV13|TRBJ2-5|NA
TGTGCCAGCACCAGGGGCGGTCAAGAGACCCAGTACTTC
CASTRGGQETQYF
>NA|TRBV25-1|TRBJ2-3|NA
TGTGCCAGCAGTGAACCCACCGGGACTAGCACAGATACGCAGTATTTT
CASSEPTGTSTDTQYF
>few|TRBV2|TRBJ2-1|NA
TGTGCCAGCAGTGACGCTTCCTACAATGAGCAGTTCTTC
CASSDASYNEQFF
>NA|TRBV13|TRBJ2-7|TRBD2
TGTGCCAGCAGCTACGATCCGACATGGGAGGGCCTTTCCGAGCAGTACTTC
CASSYDPTWEGLSEQYF
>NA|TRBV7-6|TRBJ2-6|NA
TGTGCCAGCAGCTGGGGCGGGACACCGTCTGGGGCCAACGTCCTGACTTTC
CASSWGGTPSGANVLTF
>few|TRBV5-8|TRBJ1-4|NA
TGTGCCAGCAGCACCGGACTCAATGAAAAACTGTTTTTT
CASSTGLNEKLFF
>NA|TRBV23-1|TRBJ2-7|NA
TGCGCCAGCAGTCAACCCCCATTGGGAACCTCCTACGAGCAGTACTTC
CASSQPPLGTSYEQYF
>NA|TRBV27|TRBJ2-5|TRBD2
TGTGCCTACAGGGGGCTAGCGGGAGGAGAGACCCAGTACTTC
CAYRGLAGGETQYF
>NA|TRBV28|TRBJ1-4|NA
TGTGCCAGCAGTTTACTCCAGTCCCGTCATGAAAAACTGTTTTTT
CASSLLQSRHEKLFF
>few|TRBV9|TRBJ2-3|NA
TGTGCCAGCAGCGGGGGACGGGGTTCAAGGGATACGCAGTATTTT
CASSGGRGSRDTQYF
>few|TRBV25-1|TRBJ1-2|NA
TGTGCCAGCAGCTGGGGAGAATCCTATGGCTACACCTTC
CASSWGESYGYTF
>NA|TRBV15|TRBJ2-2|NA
TGTGCCACCAGCACGGGGAACGGGGAGCTGTTTTTT
CATSTGNGELFF
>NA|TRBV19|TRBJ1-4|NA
TGTGCCAGTAGTCTCAGGGGTGGAGAAAAACTGTTTTTT
CASSLRGGEKLFF
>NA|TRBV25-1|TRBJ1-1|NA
TGTGCCAGCAGTGAAACTCTGGGGGGCACTGAAGCTTTCTTT
CASSETLGGTEAFF